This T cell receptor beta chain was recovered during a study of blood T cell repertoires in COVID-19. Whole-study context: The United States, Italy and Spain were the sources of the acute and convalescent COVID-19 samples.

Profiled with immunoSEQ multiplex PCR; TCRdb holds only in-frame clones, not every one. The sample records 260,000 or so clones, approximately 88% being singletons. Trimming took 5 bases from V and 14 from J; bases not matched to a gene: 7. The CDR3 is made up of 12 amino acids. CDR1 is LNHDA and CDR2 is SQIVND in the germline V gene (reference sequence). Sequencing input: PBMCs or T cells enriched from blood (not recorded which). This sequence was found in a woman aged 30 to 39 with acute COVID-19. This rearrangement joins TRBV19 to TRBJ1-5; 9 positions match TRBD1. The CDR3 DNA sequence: TGTGCCAGTAGTCACCGGGACAGGGTAGAGCATTTT. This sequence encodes CASSHRDRVEHF.